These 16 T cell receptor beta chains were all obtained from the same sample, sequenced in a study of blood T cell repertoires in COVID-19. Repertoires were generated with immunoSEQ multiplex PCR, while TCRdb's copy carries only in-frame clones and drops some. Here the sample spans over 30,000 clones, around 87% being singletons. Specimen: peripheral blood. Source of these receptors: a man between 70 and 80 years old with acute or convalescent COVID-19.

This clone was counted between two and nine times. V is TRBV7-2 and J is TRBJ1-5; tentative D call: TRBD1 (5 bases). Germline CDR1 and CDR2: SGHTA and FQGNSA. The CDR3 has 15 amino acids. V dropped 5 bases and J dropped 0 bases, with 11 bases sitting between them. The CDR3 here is CASSLTVNSNQPQHF. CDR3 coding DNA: TGTGCCAGCAGCCTGACAGTTAATAGCAATCAGCCCCAGCATTTT.

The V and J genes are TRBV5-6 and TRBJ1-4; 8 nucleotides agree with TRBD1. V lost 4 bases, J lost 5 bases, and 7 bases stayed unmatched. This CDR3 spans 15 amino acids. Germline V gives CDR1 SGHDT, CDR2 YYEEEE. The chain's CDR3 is CASSTSTGANEKLFF. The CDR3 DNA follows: TGTGCCAGCAGCACCTCGACAGGGGCAAATGAAAAACTGTTTTTT.

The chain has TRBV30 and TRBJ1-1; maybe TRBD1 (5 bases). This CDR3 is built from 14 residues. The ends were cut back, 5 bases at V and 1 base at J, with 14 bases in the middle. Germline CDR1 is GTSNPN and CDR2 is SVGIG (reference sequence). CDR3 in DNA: TGTGCCTGGGCCTCGCAGGGCTGGAACACTGAAGCTTTCTTT. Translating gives CAWASQGWNTEAFF.

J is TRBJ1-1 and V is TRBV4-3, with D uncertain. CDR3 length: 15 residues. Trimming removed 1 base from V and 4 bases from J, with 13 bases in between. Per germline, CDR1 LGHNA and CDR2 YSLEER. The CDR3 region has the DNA TGCGCCAGCAGCCAAGGGGCGGGGATGGGCACTGAAGCTTTCTTT. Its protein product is CASSQGAGMGTEAFF.

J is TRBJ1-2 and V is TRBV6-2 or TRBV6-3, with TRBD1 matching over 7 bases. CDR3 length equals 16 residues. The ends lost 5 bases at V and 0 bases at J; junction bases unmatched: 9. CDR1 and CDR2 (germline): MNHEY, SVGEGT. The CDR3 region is CASSRQRDSTNYGYTF. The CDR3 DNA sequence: TGTGCCAGCAGTCGCCAAAGGGACAGCACTAACTATGGCTACACCTTC.

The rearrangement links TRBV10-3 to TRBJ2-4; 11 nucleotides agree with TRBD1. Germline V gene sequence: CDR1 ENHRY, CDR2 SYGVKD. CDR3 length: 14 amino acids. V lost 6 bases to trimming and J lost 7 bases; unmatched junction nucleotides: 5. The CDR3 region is CAIRGTGGGNIQYF. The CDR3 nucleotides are TGTGCCATCAGAGGGACAGGGGGTGGGAACATTCAGTACTTC.

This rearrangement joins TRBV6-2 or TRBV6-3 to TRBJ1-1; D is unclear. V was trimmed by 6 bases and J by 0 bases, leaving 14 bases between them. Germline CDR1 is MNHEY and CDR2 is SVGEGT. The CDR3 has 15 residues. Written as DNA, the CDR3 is TGTGCCAGCAGCCGTACGGCCAGGATGAACACTGAAGCTTTCTTT. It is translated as CASSRTARMNTEAFF.

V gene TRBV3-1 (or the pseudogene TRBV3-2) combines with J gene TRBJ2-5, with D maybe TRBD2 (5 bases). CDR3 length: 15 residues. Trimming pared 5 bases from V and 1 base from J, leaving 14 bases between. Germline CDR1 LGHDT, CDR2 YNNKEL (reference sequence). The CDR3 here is CASSFGPEGQETQYF. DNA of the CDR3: TGTGCCAGCAGCTTTGGACCCGAGGGCCAAGAGACCCAGTACTTC.

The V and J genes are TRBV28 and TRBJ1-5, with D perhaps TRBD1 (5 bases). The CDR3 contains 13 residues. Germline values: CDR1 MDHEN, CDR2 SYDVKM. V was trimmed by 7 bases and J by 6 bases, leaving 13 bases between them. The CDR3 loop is CASITGVGQPQHF. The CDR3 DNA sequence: TGTGCCAGCATAACGGGGGTAGGTCAGCCCCAGCATTTT.

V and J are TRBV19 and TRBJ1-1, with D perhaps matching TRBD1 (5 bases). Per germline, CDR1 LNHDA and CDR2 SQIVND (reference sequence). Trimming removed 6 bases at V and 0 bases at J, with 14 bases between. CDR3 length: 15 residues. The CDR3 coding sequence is TGTGCCAGTAGAACAGGCCTTAAGATGAACACTGAAGCTTTCTTT. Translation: CASRTGLKMNTEAFF.

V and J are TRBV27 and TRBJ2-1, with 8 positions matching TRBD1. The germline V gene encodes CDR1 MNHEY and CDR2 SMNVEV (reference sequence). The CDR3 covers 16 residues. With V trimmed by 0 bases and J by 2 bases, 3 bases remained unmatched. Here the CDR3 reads CASSLSSTGAYNEQFF. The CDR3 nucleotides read TGTGCCAGCAGTTTATCATCGACAGGGGCCTACAATGAGCAGTTCTTC.

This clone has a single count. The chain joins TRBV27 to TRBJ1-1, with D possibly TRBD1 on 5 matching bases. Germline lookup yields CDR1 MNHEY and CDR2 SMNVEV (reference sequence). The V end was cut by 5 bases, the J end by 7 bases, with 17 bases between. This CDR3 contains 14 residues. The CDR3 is CASSGTGWLSEAFF. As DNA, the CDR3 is TGTGCCAGCAGTGGAACAGGATGGCTCAGTGAAGCTTTCTTT.

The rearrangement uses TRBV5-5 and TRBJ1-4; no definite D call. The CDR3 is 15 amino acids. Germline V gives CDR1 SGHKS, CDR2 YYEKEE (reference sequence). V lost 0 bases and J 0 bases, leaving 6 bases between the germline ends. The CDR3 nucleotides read TGTGCCAGCAGCTTGGGCCTAACAACTAATGAAAAACTGTTTTTT. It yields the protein CASSLGLTTNEKLFF.

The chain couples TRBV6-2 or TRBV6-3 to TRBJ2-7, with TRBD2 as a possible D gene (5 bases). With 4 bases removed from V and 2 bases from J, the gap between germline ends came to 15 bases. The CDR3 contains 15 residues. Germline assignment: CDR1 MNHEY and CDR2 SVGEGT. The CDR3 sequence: CASSSPSGRPYEQYF. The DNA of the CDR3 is TGTGCCAGCAGTTCCCCCAGCGGTAGACCCTACGAGCAGTACTTC.

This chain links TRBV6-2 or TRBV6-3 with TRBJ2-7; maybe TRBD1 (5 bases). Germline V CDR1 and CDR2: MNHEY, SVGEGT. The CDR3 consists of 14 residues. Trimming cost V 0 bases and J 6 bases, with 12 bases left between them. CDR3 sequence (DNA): TGTGCCAGCAGTTACTCGAATTTCCAGGGCGAGCAGTACTTC. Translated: CASSYSNFQGEQYF.

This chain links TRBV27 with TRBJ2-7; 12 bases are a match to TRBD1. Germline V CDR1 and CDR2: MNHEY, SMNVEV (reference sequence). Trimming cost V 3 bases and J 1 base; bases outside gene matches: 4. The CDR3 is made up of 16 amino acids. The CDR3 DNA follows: TGTGCCAGCAGTTTGGGGACAGGGGGCTGGTCCTACGAGCAGTACTTC. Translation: CASSLGTGGWSYEQYF.